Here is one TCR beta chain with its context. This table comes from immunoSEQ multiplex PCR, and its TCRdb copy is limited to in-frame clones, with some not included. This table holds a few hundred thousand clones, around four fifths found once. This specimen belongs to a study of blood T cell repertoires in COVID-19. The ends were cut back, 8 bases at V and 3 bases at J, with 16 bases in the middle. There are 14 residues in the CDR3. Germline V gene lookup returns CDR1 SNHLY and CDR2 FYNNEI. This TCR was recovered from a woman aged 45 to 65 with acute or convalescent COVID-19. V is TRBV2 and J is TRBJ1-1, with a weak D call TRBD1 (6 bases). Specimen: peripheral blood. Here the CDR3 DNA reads TGTGCCAGCTCTAGGGGGGGAGGAGACACTGAAGCTTTCTTT. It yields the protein CASSRGGGDTEAFF.